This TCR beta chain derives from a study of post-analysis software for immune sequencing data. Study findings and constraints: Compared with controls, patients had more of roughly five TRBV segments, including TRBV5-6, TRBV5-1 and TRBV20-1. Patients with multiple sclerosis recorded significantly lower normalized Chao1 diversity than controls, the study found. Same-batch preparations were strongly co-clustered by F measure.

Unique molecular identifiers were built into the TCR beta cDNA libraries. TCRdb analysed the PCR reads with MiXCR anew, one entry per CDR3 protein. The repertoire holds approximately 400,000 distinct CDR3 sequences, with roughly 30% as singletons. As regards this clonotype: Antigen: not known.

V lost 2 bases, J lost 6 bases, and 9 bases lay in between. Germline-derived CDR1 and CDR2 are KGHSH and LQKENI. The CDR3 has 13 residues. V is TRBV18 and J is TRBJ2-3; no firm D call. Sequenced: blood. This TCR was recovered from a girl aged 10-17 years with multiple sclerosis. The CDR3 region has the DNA TGTGCCAGCTCACCATCTCGGTTGGATACGCAGTATTTT. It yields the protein CASSPSRLDTQYF.